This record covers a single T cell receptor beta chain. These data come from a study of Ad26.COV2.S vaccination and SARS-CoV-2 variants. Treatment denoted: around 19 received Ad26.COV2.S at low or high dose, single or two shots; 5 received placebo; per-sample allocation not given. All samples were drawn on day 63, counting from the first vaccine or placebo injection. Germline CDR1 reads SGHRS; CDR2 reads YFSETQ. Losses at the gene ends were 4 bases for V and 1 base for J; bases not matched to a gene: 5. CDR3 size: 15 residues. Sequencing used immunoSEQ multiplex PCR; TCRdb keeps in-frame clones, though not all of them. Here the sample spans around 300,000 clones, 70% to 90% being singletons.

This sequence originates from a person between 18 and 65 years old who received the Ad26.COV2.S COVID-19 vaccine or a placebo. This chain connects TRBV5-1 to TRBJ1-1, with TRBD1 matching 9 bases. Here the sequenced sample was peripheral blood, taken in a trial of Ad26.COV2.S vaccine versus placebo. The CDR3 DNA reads TGCGCCAGCAGCCCCACAGGGGGCGGGAACACTGAAGCTTTCTTT. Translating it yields CASSPTGGGNTEAFF.